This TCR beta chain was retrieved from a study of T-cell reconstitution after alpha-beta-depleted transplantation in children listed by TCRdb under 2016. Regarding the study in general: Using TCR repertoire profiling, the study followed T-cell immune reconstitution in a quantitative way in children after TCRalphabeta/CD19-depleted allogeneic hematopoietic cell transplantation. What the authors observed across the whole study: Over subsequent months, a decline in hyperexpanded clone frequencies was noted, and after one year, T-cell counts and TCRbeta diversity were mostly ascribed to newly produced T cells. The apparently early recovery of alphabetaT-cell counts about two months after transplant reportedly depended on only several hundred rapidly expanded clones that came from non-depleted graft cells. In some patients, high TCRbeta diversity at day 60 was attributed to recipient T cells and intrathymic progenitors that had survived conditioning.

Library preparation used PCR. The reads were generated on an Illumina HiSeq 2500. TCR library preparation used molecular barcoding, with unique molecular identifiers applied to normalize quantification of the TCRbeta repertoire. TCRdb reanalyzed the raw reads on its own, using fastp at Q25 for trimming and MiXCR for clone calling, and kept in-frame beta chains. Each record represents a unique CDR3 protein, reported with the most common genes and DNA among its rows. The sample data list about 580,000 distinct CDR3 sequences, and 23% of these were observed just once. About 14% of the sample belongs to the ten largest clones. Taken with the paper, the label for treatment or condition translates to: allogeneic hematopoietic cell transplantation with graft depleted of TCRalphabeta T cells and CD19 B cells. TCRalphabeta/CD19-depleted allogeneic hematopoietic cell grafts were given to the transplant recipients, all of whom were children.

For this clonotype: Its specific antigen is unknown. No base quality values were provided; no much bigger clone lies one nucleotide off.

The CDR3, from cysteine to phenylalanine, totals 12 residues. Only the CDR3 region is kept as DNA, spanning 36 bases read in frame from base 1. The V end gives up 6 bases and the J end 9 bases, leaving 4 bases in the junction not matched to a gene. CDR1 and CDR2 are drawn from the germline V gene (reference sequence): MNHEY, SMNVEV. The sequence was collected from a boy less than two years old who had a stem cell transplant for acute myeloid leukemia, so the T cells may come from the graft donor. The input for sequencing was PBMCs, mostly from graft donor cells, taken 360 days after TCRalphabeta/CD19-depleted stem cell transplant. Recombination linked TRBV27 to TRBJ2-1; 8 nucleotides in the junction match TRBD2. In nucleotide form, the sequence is TGTGCCAGCAGCGGGGGGGAAGGTGAGCAGTTCTTC. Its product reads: CASSGGEGEQFF.